This T cell receptor (beta chain) appears in the sequencing data of a study of blood T cells in healthy people across ages. This clonotype was found a few times. Using a J-beta primer mix together with a sample-barcoded 5' primer, a second PCR was run for about 6 to 12 cycles. TCRdb ran MiXCR on the 5' RACE reads and lists one entry per CDR3 protein. Among approximately 830,000 distinct CDR3 sequences listed, around 62% were seen once. V lost 2 bases and J lost 5, with 14 bases in between. The CDR3 is 15 residues long. Germline-derived CDR1 and CDR2 are SGHTA and FQGTGA. Sequenced input: blood. The chain recombines TRBV7-3 with TRBJ2-3, with D possibly being TRBD2 (6 bases). The receptor's source is a man aged 25-45 years in good health. In DNA form, the CDR3 reads TGTGCCAGCAGCTTAGAACTAGCTGCTGGAGATACGCAGTATTTT. Its protein is CASSLELAAGDTQYF. Full variable domain (outside the CDR3, taken from reference TRBV7-3 and TRBJ2-3): GAGVSQTPSNKVTEKGKYVELRCDPISGHTALYWYRQSLGQGPEFLIYFQGTGAADDSGLPNDRFFAVRPEGSVSTLKIQRTERGDSAVYLCASSLELAAGDTQYFGPGTRLTVL.